A selection of T cell receptor beta chains follows, all from one sample in a study of T cells in Graves' hyperthyroidism and ophthalmopathy. TCRdb fed the multiplex PCR reads into MiXCR, producing one record per CDR3 protein. The table records about 290,000 distinct CDR3 sequences, roughly 13% of them present only once. The sample comprised blood. These TCRs come from a woman in her 30s with Graves' hyperthyroidism that later progressed to Graves' ophthalmopathy. CDR3s include the opening cysteine and the closing phenylalanine or tryptophan. The D gene is left open where the match is weak. Clone size appears in some rows only: once, few, many, or a class for an expanded clone.

j_call clone_size v_call d_call cdr3_nt cdr3_aa
TRBJ2-1 many TRBV7-9 TRBD2 TGTGCCAGCAGCACGGGAAGACTAGCGGGAGTCGAAGAGCAGTTCTTC CASSTGRLAGVEEQFF
TRBJ2-1 few TRBV4-1 - TGCGCCAGCAGCCACAGTGTATCGGCGGGTTTCTCCTACAATGAGCAGTTCTTC CASSHSVSAGFSYNEQFF
TRBJ1-6 - TRBV5-6 TRBD1 TGTGCCAGCACCCGAAGGGACAGGGGAAATAATTCACCCCTCCACTTT CASTRRDRGNNSPLHF
TRBJ2-3 - TRBV7-9 - TGTGCCAGCAGCTTTGCGGGAATCACAGATACGCAGTATTTT CASSFAGITDTQYF
TRBJ2-5 many TRBV3-1 - TGTGCCAGCAGCCAAGATTACGGCAAGGGGGAGACCCAGTACTTC CASSQDYGKGETQYF
TRBJ2-1 - TRBV7-2 TRBD1 TGTGCCAGCAGCCGAGGGGGCGGTCCGAGTCTGGGCAGCTCCTACAATGAGCAGTTCTTC CASSRGGGPSLGSSYNEQFF
TRBJ1-6 many TRBV15 - TGTGCCACCAGCAGGGGGAAGGAGGGGAATTCACCCCTCCACTTT CATSRGKEGNSPLHF
TRBJ2-1 many TRBV6-2/TRBV6-3 - TGTGCCAGCAGGGACCCCTCCTACAATGAGCAGTTCTTC CASRDPSYNEQFF
TRBJ2-7 many TRBV6-1 TRBD1 TGTGCCAGCAGGCCGGACAGGGTGGGGTACGGGCAGTACTTC CASRPDRVGYGQYF
TRBJ2-1 few TRBV5-4 - TGTGCCAGCAGCGGGCAATCACCAGGCAATGAGCAGTTCTTC CASSGQSPGNEQFF
TRBJ1-6 many TRBV20-1 - TGCAGTGCTAGTGGGGGGGCAGGGGCCTTTTATTCACCCCTCCACTTT CSASGGAGAFYSPLHF
TRBJ2-7 many TRBV20-1 TRBD2 TGCAGTGCTAGAGGGGGACTAGCGGGAGCCGACGAGCAGTACTTC CSARGGLAGADEQYF
TRBJ1-2 many TRBV12-3/TRBV12-4 - TGTGCCACAGTCGGGGAACTCGGTGGCTACACCTTC CATVGELGGYTF
TRBJ2-3 - TRBV7-8 TRBD1 TGTACCAGCAGCTTAGATTGGGACAGGGGGATCGTTGACACAGATACGCAGTATTTT CTSSLDWDRGIVDTDTQYF
TRBJ2-1 few TRBV19 - TGTGCCAGTACCGGGAGTAATGAGCAGTTCTTC CASTGSNEQFF
TRBJ2-2 many TRBV2 - TGTGCCAGCAGTAGAGACTCGACTTACACCGGGGAGCTGTTTTTT CASSRDSTYTGELFF
TRBJ2-5 many TRBV12-3/TRBV12-4 TRBD1 TGTGCCAGCACCAGTGGACAGGGCAGAATCAAGGAGACCCAGTACTTC CASTSGQGRIKETQYF
TRBJ2-3 many TRBV7-9 - TGTGCCAGCAGCTCCCCGGCCGGGGTAAAAGATACGCAGTATTTT CASSSPAGVKDTQYF
TRBJ2-4 many TRBV18 TRBD1 TGTGCCAGCTCACCTGGACAGGGAAAAAACATTCAGTACTTC CASSPGQGKNIQYF
TRBJ1-1 many TRBV5-1 - TGCGCCAGCAGCTTGTTGGAGATGAACACTGAAGCTTTCTTT CASSLLEMNTEAFF
TRBJ1-6 few TRBV6-4 - TGTGCCAGCGCCGACAGTAATAATTCACCCCTCCACTTT CASADSNNSPLHF
TRBJ2-1 - TRBV7-9 - TGTGCCAGCTCCGACGGAGGGCGATCCTACAAGGAGCAGTTCTTC CASSDGGRSYKEQFF